This T cell receptor beta chain was recovered during a study of blood T cell repertoires in COVID-19. Study overall: Samples came from the United States, Italy and Spain, spanning acute and convalescent COVID-19. Nucleic acid was either cDNA or gDNA, and it came from T cells, B-cell-depleted T cells, or PBMCs.

In the original workflow: Amplification of reference gene primers was used by the study to estimate nucleated cell counts. The method was immunoSEQ multiplex PCR; TCRdb's version includes in-frame clones alone and lacks a portion of them. V, J and clone size reflect that table, while D and trimming were determined from the DNA. The sample holds 190,000 or so clones, around nine tenths seen once. The CDR3 totals 14 residues, both ends included. Germline lookup yields CDR1 SGHNT and CDR2 YYREEE (reference sequence). Remarks on this clone: The limits of the CDR3 on the DNA are not certain, so only TCRdb's listed CDR3 is given.

The sequence was obtained from a woman in her late teens or twenties who had recovered from COVID-19. The rearrangement joins TRBV5-4 to TRBJ2-4; the table's TRBD2 call for D was not verified on the DNA. Material: peripheral blood. CDR3 sequence reads: CASSTSSGGDIQYF.